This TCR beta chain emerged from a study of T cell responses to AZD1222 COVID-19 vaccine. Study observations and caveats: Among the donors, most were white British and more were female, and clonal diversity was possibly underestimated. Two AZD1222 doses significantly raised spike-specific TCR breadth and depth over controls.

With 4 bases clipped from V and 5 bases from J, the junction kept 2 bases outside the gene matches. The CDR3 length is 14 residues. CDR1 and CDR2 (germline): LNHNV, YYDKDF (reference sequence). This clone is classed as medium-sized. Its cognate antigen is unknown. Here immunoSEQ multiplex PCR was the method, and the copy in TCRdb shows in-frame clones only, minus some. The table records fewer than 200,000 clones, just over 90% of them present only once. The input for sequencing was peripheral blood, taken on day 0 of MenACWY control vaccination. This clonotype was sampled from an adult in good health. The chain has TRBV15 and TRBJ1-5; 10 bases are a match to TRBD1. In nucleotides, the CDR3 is TGTGCCACCAGCACCGGGACAGGGGATCAGCCCCAGCATTTT. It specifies CATSTGTGDQPQHF.